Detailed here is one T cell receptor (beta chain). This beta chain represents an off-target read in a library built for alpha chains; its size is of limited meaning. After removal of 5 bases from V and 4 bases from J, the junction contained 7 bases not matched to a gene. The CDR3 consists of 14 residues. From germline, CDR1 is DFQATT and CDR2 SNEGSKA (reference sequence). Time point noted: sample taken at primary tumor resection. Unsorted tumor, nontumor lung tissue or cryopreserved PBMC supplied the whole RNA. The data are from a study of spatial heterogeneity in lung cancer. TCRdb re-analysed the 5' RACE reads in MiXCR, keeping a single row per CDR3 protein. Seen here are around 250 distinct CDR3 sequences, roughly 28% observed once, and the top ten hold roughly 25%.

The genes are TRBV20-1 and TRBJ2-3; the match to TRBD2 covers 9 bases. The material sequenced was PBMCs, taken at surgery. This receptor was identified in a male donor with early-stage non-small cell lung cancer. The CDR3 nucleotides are TGCAGTGCTTCCGCGGGGGGGCCGTCAGATACGCAGTATTTT. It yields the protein CSASAGGPSDTQYF.